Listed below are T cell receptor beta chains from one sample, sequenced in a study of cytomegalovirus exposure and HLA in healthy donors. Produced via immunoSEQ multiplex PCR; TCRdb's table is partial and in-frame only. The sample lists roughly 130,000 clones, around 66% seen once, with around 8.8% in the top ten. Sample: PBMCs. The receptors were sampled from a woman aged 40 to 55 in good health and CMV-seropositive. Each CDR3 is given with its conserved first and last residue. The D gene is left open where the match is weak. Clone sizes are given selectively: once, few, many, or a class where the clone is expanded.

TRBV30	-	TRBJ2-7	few	CAWSPPWGDGRYEQYF	TGTGCCTGGAGTCCTCCCTGGGGGGACGGCCGCTACGAGCAGTACTTC
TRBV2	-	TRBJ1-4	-	CASSPLGATNEKLFF	TGTGCCAGCAGTCCACTCGGTGCAACTAATGAAAAACTGTTTTTT
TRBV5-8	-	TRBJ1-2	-	CASSPPDLRLRACGYTF	TGTGCCAGCAGCCCTCCTGACCTTAGACTGCGCGCCTGTGGCTACACCTTC
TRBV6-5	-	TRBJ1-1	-	CASSWFEGDTEAFF	TGTGCCAGCAGTTGGTTTGAGGGGGATACTGAAGCTTTCTTT
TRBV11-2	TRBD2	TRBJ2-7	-	CASSLDFNLGGTEQYF	TGTGCCAGCAGCTTAGACTTCAACCTCGGGGGGACCGAGCAGTACTTC
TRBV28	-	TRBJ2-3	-	CASRIRADTQYF	TGTGCCAGCAGGATCAGGGCAGATACGCAGTATTTT
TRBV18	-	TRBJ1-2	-	CASSPGGLKDYGYTF	TGTGCCAGCTCACCAGGGGGCCTTAAGGACTATGGCTACACCTTC
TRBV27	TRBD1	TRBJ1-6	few	CASSLIGGSSPLHF	TGTGCCAGCAGTTTGATAGGGGGCAGTTCACCCCTCCACTTT
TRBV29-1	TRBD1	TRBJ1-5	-	CSALAGTELQSAQHF	TGCAGCGCCTTAGCCGGGACAGAACTTCAATCAGCCCAGCATTTT
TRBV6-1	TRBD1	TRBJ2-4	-	CASSERQGQGFAAKNIQYF	TGTGCCAGCAGTGAACGTCAGGGACAGGGGTTCGCGGCCAAAAACATTCAGTACTTC
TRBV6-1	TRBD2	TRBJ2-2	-	CASSEIPTSGGYTGELFF	TGTGCCAGCAGTGAAATACCGACTAGCGGGGGTTACACCGGGGAGCTGTTTTTT
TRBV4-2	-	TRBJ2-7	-	CASSKGLPYEQYF	TGTGCCAGCAGCAAAGGACTGCCCTACGAGCAGTACTTC
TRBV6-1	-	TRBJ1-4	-	CASSDTAGGNEKLFF	TGTGCCAGCAGTGATACGGCCGGCGGCAATGAAAAACTGTTTTTT
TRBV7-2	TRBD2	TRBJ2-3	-	CASSLWGGGNTDTQYF	TGTGCCAGCAGCTTATGGGGCGGGGGAAACACAGATACGCAGTATTTT
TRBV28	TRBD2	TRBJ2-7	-	CASKGGRAIYEQYF	TGTGCCAGCAAGGGCGGGAGGGCCATCTACGAGCAGTACTTC
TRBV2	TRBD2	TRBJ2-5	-	CASRRGFQETQYF	TGTGCCAGCAGGCGGGGGTTCCAAGAGACCCAGTACTTC
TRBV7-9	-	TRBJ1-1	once	CASSFSGNTEAFF	TGTGCCAGCAGCTTCTCCGGGAACACTGAAGCTTTCTTT
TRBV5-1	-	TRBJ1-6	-	CASSLNGMGNSPLHF	TGCGCCAGCAGCTTGAACGGGATGGGGAATTCACCCCTCCACTTT
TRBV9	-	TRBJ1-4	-	CASSAWEGVTNEKLFF	TGTGCCAGCAGCGCTTGGGAGGGAGTTACTAATGAAAAACTGTTTTTT
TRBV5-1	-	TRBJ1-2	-	CASSPTTDDYGYTF	TGCGCCAGCAGCCCTACCACAGACGACTATGGCTACACCTTC
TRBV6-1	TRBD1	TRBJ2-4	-	CASREGDRLLNIQYF	TGTGCCAGCAGGGAGGGGGACAGGTTATTAAACATTCAGTACTTC
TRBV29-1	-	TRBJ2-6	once	CSAAQGSGANVLTF	TGCAGCGCCGCTCAGGGGTCTGGGGCCAACGTCCTGACTTTC
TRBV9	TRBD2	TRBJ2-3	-	CASSLVGLASDTQYF	TGTGCCAGCAGCCTCGTGGGACTAGCCTCAGATACGCAGTATTTT
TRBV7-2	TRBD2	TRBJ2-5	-	CASSRRTSGSGGQETQYF	TGTGCCAGCAGCCGCCGGACTAGCGGGAGCGGAGGACAAGAGACCCAGTACTTC
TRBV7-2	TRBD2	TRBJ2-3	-	CASSSQAGEDTDTQYF	TGTGCCAGCAGCTCACAAGCGGGGGAAGACACAGATACGCAGTATTTT
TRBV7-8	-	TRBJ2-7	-	CASSLGAQDYEQYF	TGTGCCAGCAGCTTAGGCGCGCAGGACTACGAGCAGTACTTC
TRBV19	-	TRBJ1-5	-	CASSIGGPNQPQHF	TGTGCCAGTAGTATAGGGGGCCCAAATCAGCCCCAGCATTTT
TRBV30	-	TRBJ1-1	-	CAWMDLGGTEAFF	TGTGCCTGGATGGACCTCGGGGGCACTGAAGCTTTCTTT
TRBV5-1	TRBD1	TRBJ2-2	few	CASSLVGDSNTGELFF	TGCGCCAGCAGCTTGGTGGGGGACAGTAACACCGGGGAGCTGTTTTTT
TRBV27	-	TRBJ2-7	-	CASSPVTGLNYEQYF	TGTGCCAGCAGCCCCGTTACAGGGTTGAACTACGAGCAGTACTTC
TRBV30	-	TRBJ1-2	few	CAFTRGNYGYTF	TGTGCTTTCACGCGAGGGAACTATGGCTACACCTTC
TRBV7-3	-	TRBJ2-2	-	CASSLTRLSIGELFF	TGTGCCAGCAGCTTAACGAGACTATCGATCGGGGAGCTGTTTTTT
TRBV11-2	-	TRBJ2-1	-	CASSFPGVNEQFF	TGTGCCAGCAGCTTCCCCGGGGTCAATGAGCAGTTCTTC
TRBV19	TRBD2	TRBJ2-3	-	CASSKRGNTDTQYF	TGTGCCAGTAGTAAGCGGGGGAACACAGATACGCAGTATTTT
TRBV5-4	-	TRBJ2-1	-	CASSSEARNEQFF	TGTGCCAGCAGCTCAGAGGCACGGAATGAGCAGTTCTTC
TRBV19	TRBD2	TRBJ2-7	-	CASSGVAGVYEQYF	TGTGCCAGTAGTGGAGTAGCGGGAGTATACGAGCAGTACTTC
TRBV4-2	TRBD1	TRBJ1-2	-	CASSQAGTANYGYTF	TGTGCCAGCAGCCAAGCCGGGACAGCTAACTATGGCTACACCTTC